Listed below are T cell receptor beta chains from one sample, sequenced in a study of Ad26.COV2.S vaccination and SARS-CoV-2 variants. Profiled with immunoSEQ multiplex PCR; TCRdb holds only in-frame clones, not every one. Of roughly 400,000 clones in the sample, approximately 89% were seen once. Source: peripheral blood, taken in a trial of Ad26.COV2.S vaccine versus placebo. The receptors stem from a person aged 18 to 65 who received the Ad26.COV2.S COVID-19 vaccine or a placebo. CDR3s include the opening cysteine and the closing phenylalanine or tryptophan. The order of the fields is CDR3 DNA, CDR3 protein, V gene, D gene, clone size, J gene. The D gene is left open where the match is weak. Clone size, where shown, is once, few, many, or a class for clones that have expanded.

TGTGCCAGCAGCTCCTACGAGGGGGGCGAGCAGTACTTC,CASSSYEGGEQYF,TRBV7-9,NA,NA,TRBJ2-7
TGTGCCAGCAGCTCCGGAACCCGGGACTCCCGGTCCTACGAGCAGTACTTC,CASSSGTRDSRSYEQYF,TRBV7-8,NA,NA,TRBJ2-7
TGTGCCAGCTCCTATCTGGGCGGGCTACAAAACATTCAGTACTTC,CASSYLGGLQNIQYF,TRBV18,NA,NA,TRBJ2-4
TGTGCCTCCGTATCGGACAGAGAAAATGGCTACACCTTC,CASVSDRENGYTF,TRBV30,NA,NA,TRBJ1-2
TGTGCCAGCAGCCCTTATGAAGTAGATTATGGCTACACCTTC,CASSPYEVDYGYTF,TRBV7-6,NA,NA,TRBJ1-2
TGTGCCAGCAGCAAACATGGGGGGGGACAGGGGTTTCAGCCCCAGCATTTT,CASSKHGGGQGFQPQHF,TRBV21-1,NA,once,TRBJ1-5
TGTGCCAGTAGGCAGGGTCTGGATACGCAGTATTTT,CASRQGLDTQYF,TRBV19,NA,NA,TRBJ2-3
TGTGCCAGCAGTTCCCTTGGGGTACGGGGTCAGCCCCAGCATTTT,CASSSLGVRGQPQHF,TRBV28,NA,NA,TRBJ1-5
TGTGCCAGCAGCATCGGGACGCTAGCTAACTATGGCTACACCTTC,CASSIGTLANYGYTF,TRBV7-2,NA,NA,TRBJ1-2
TGTGCCAGCACCCCGATAGCGGAGTCCCCGACCTTTAACACCGGGGAGCTGTTTTTT,CASTPIAESPTFNTGELFF,TRBV6-2/TRBV6-3,NA,NA,TRBJ2-2
TGTGCCAGCAGCCCAGCAGGGGTCTACGAGCAGTACTTC,CASSPAGVYEQYF,TRBV3-1/TRBV3-2,NA,NA,TRBJ2-7
TGTGCCAGCAGTGGGGACAGGGGAAACTATGGCTACACCTTC,CASSGDRGNYGYTF,TRBV2,TRBD1,NA,TRBJ1-2
TGTGCCAGTAGTATTGGATTCACAGATACGCAGTATTTT,CASSIGFTDTQYF,TRBV19,NA,NA,TRBJ2-3
TGTGCCAGCAGTTCCCCGGGACGGAAAGCTTTCTTT,CASSSPGRKAFF,TRBV28,NA,NA,TRBJ1-1
TGTGCCAGCAGCGTCCGACAGGACCCCATTTATGGCTACACCTTC,CASSVRQDPIYGYTF,TRBV9,NA,NA,TRBJ1-2
TGTGCCAGCAGTCTACAGAATCAGCCCCAGCATTTT,CASSLQNQPQHF,TRBV2,NA,NA,TRBJ1-5
TGTGCCAGCAGTTCACCCCGGGACATTCCCTATGGCTACACCTTC,CASSSPRDIPYGYTF,TRBV6-6,NA,NA,TRBJ1-2
TGTGCCAGCAGCCAATCCGCTAGCGGAGGACAAGAGACCCAGTACTTC,CASSQSASGGQETQYF,TRBV3-1/TRBV3-2,TRBD2,NA,TRBJ2-5
TGTGCCAGCAGCCATAGTGGGGACCAAGAGACCCAGTACTTC,CASSHSGDQETQYF,TRBV5-5,NA,NA,TRBJ2-5
TGCGCCAGCAGCTTGTCACCCACCGGGGAGCTGTTTTTT,CASSLSPTGELFF,TRBV5-1,NA,NA,TRBJ2-2
TGTGCCAGCAGCTTTAACGGACAGACCTACGAGCAGTACTTC,CASSFNGQTYEQYF,TRBV11-2,NA,NA,TRBJ2-7
TGTGCCAGTAGTTGGAGGGGGGTGAGCTCCTACAATGAGCAGTTCTTC,CASSWRGVSSYNEQFF,TRBV19,NA,NA,TRBJ2-1
TGTGCCAGCAGTCCATACAGGTCAACCTCCTACGAGCAGTACTTC,CASSPYRSTSYEQYF,TRBV5-6,NA,NA,TRBJ2-7
TGTGCCAGCAGCCAACCCGACAGGGACGGCTATGGCTACACCTTC,CASSQPDRDGYGYTF,TRBV6-5,TRBD1,NA,TRBJ1-2
TGTGCCAGCAGTTTTCGGCCGATGTATAGCAATCAGCCCCAGCATTTT,CASSFRPMYSNQPQHF,TRBV28,NA,NA,TRBJ1-5
TGCAGCGACGAGGGACAGGGCTCCTACAATGAGCAGTTCTTC,CSDEGQGSYNEQFF,TRBV29-1,TRBD1,NA,TRBJ2-1
TGTGCCAGCAGCGAATCCGGGACAGGGGCAATTTGGTCTAAACAGACCCAGTACTTC,CASSESGTGAIWSKQTQYF,TRBV9,TRBD1,NA,TRBJ2-5
TGTGCCAGCAGACTAGCGGGTTCCTACAATGAGCAGTTCTTC,CASRLAGSYNEQFF,TRBV27,TRBD2,NA,TRBJ2-1
TGTGCCTGGATGCGGCCAGGGGGCGCAGATACGCAGTATTTT,CAWMRPGGADTQYF,TRBV30,TRBD1,NA,TRBJ2-3
TGTGCCTGGACTAGCGGGTCAACCCCGAACACCGGGGAGCTGTTTTTT,CAWTSGSTPNTGELFF,TRBV30,TRBD2,few,TRBJ2-2
TGTGCCAGCAGCTTAGCGGGGACTAGCGGTCAAGAGACCCAGTACTTC,CASSLAGTSGQETQYF,TRBV7-2,TRBD2,NA,TRBJ2-5
TGTGCCATCTCCGGGACAGGGGAGATTCAGCCCCAGCATTTT,CAISGTGEIQPQHF,TRBV10-3,TRBD1,few,TRBJ1-5
TGTGCTAGCAGCTTAGGAGCGGGAGGGAAAGAGACCCAGTACTTC,CASSLGAGGKETQYF,TRBV7-7,TRBD2,NA,TRBJ2-5
TGTGCCAGCAGCTTGGAGGGACTTGGCTATGGCTACACCTTC,CASSLEGLGYGYTF,TRBV5-4,NA,NA,TRBJ1-2
TGCGCCAGCAGCCTCCGCGGGACATTAGGCGGGGAGCTGTTTTTT,CASSLRGTLGGELFF,TRBV4-3,NA,once,TRBJ2-2
TGTGCCAGCAGTGAAGCGGGTTTGGGGCTAGCTGGAGATACGCAGTATTTT,CASSEAGLGLAGDTQYF,TRBV2,NA,NA,TRBJ2-3
TGTGCCAGCCGGAATTCGGGCAATCAGCCCCAGCATTTT,CASRNSGNQPQHF,TRBV6-6,NA,NA,TRBJ1-5
TGTGCCAGAAGCTCCGGGACACCATCATTGGCTAATGAAAAACTGTTTTTT,CARSSGTPSLANEKLFF,TRBV5-3,NA,NA,TRBJ1-4
TGTGCCAGCAGCTTGCCGAACACCGGGGAGCTGTTTTTT,CASSLPNTGELFF,TRBV5-4,NA,NA,TRBJ2-2
TGCGCCAGCAGAACCACAGCGAACACTGAAGCTTTCTTT,CASRTTANTEAFF,TRBV5-1,NA,NA,TRBJ1-1
TGTGCCAGCACTCCGGACCCAGCCAAGACCCAGTACTTC,CASTPDPAKTQYF,TRBV6-5,NA,NA,TRBJ2-5
TGTGCCAGCAGCCTCCTACAATTAACAGGGGCTGGTCAGCCCCAGCATTTT,CASSLLQLTGAGQPQHF,TRBV28,TRBD1,NA,TRBJ1-5
TGTGCCAGCTCACCAGCCCGACTAGCGTCCACCGGGGAGCTGTTTTTT,CASSPARLASTGELFF,TRBV18,TRBD2,NA,TRBJ2-2
TGTGCCAGCAGCACAACTAGGGACCATGAGCAGTTCTTC,CASSTTRDHEQFF,TRBV7-3,NA,NA,TRBJ2-1
TGTGCCAGCAGATCTATGGGACACTTGTACCAAGAGACCCAGTACTTC,CASRSMGHLYQETQYF,TRBV27,NA,NA,TRBJ2-5
TGTGCCACCAGCAGGGTCATGGTCCCAGGGTTTGGCTCTGAGAGCATTGAAGATACGCAGTATTTT,CATSRVMVPGFGSESIEDTQYF,TRBV15,NA,NA,TRBJ2-3
TGTGCCAGCAGCTTAGCGGGGGAGACCCAGTACTTC,CASSLAGETQYF,TRBV7-9,NA,NA,TRBJ2-5
TGTGCCACCAGCAGAGATGGCGTCCACCCGGGGGATACGCAGTATTTT,CATSRDGVHPGDTQYF,TRBV15,NA,NA,TRBJ2-3
TGTGCCAGTAGCAACCCAGGGGGTACCACAGATACGCAGTATTTT,CASSNPGGTTDTQYF,TRBV19,TRBD1,NA,TRBJ2-3
TGTGCCGCCACCCCGGGAGGGAACGAGCAGTACTTC,CAATPGGNEQYF,TRBV10-3,TRBD2,NA,TRBJ2-7
TGTGCCAGCAGTGAAGGGCCCCGTCGGGCACCCCTCCACTTT,CASSEGPRRAPLHF,TRBV6-1,NA,few,TRBJ1-6
TGTGCCAGCAGCCGGACATATGGCTACACCTTC,CASSRTYGYTF,TRBV5-8,NA,NA,TRBJ1-2
TGTGCCACCCGAAAGGGGGGGGCCTCCTACGAGCAGTACTTC,CATRKGGASYEQYF,TRBV6-5,NA,NA,TRBJ2-7
TGTGCCAGCACTCGGATTAGCGAAGATACGCAGTATTTT,CASTRISEDTQYF,TRBV12-3/TRBV12-4,NA,NA,TRBJ2-3